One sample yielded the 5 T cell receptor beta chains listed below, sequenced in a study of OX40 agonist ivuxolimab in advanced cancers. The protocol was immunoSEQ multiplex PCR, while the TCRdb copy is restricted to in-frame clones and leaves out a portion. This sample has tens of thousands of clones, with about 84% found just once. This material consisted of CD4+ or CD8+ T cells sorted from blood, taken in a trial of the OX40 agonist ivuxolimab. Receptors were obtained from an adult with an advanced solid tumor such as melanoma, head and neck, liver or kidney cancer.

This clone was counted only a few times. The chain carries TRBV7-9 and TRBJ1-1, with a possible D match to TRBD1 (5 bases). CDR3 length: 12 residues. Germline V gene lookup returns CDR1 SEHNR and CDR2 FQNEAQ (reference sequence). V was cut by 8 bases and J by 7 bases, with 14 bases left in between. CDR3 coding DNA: TGTGCCAGCGTTCCATGGGGGGGTGAAGCTTTCTTT. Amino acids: CASVPWGGEAFF.

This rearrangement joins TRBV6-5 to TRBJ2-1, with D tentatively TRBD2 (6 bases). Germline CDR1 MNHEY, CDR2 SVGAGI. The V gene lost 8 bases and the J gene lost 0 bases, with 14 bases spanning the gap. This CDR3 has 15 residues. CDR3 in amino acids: CASGPGLTSYNEQFF. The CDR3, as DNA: TGTGCCAGCGGCCCGGGACTGACCTCCTACAATGAGCAGTTCTTC.

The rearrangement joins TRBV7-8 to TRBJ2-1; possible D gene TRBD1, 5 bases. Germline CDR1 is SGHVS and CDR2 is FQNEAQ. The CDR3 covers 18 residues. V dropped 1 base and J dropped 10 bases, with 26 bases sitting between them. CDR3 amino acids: CASSLEDRVGPYAGEQFF. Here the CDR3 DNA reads TGTGCCAGCAGCTTAGAAGATAGGGTAGGCCCGTATGCAGGGGAGCAGTTCTTC.

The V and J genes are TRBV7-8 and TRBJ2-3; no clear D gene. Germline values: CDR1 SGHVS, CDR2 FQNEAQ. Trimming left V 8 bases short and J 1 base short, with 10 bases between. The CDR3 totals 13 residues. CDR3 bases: TGTGCCAGCGGGCCTCACGGCACAGATACGCAGTATTTT. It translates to CASGPHGTDTQYF.

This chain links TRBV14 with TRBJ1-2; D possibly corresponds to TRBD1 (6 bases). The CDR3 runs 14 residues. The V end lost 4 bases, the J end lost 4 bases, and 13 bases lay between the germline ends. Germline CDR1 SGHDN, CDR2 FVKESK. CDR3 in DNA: TGTGCCAGCAGCCCAAATGGACAGACCTATGGCTACACCTTC. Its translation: CASSPNGQTYGYTF.